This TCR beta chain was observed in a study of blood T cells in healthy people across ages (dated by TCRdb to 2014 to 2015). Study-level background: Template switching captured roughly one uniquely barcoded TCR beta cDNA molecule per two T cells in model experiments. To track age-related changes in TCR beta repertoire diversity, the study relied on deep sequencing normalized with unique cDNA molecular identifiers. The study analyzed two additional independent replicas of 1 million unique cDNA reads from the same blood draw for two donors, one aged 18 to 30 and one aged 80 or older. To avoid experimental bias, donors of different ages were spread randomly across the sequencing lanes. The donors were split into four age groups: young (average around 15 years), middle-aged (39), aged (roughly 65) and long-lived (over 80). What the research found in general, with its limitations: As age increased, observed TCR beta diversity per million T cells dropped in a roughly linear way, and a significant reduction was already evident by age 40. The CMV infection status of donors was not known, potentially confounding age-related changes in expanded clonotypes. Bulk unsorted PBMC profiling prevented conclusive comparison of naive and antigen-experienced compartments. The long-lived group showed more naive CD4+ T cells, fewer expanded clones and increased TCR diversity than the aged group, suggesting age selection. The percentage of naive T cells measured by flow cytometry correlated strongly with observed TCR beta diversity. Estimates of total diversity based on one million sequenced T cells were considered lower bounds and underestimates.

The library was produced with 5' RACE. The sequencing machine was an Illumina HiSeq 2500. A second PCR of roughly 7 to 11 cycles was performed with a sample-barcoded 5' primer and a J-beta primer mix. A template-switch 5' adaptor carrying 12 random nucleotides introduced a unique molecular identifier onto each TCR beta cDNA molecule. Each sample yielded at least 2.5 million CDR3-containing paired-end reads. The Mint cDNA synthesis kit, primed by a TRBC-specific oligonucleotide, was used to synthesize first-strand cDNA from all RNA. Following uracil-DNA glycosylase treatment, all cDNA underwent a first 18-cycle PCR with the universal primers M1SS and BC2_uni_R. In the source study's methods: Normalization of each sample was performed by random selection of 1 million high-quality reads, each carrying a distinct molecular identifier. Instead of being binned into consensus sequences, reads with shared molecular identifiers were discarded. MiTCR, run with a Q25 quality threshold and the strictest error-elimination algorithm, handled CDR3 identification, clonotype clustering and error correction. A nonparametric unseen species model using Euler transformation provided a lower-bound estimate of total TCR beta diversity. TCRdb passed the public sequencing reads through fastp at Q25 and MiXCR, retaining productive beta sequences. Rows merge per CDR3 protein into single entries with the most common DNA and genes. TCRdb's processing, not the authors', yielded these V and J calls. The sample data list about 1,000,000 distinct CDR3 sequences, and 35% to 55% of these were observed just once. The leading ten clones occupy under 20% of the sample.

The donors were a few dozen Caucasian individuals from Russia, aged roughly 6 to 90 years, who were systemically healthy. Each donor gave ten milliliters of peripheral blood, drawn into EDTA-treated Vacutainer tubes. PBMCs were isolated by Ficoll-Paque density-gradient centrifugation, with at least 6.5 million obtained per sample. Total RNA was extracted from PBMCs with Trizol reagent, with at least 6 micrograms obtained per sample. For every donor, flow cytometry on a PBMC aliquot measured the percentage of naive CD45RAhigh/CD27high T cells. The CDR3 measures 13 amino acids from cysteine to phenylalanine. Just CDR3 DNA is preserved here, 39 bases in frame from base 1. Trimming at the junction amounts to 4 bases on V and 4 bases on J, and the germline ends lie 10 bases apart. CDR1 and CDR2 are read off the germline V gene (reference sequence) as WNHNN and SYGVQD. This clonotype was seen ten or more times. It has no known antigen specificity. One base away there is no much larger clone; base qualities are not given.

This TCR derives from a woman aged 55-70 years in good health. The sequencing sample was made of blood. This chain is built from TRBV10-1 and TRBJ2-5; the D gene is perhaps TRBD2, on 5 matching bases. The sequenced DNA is TGCGCCAGCAGTGGAGCAGGAGGAGAGACCCAGTACTTC. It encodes CASSGAGGETQYF.